Listed below are T cell receptor beta chains from one sample, sequenced in a study of CD8 T cells in ankylosing spondylitis. Each CDR3 protein gets one entry after TCRdb re-called the 5' RACE reads with MiXCR. The sample shows under 150,000 distinct CDR3 sequences, roughly 8.8% of them seen only once. Sequencing input: blood, either unsorted or a sorted T cell fraction (not recorded which). The receptors derive from a male donor with ankylosing spondylitis or in good health (not recorded which). Both conserved end residues are part of each CDR3. D genes are given only for firm matches. Clone size appears in some rows only: once, few, many, or a class for an expanded clone.

CDR3,DNA,size,J,V,D
CASTLGGEGQPQHF,TGTGCCAGCACCTTAGGGGGGGAAGGTCAGCCCCAGCATTTT,many,TRBJ1-5,TRBV28,.
CASSLPGFNTGELFF,TGTGCCAGCAGTTTACCAGGGTTTAACACCGGGGAGCTGTTTTTT,.,TRBJ2-2,TRBV12-3/TRBV12-4,.
CSARASAGGYKNIQYF,TGCAGTGCTAGAGCGTCAGCGGGAGGGTACAAAAACATTCAGTACTTC,few,TRBJ2-4,TRBV20-1,TRBD2
CSVYETGGETQYF,TGCAGCGTTTATGAGACAGGGGGTGAGACCCAGTACTTC,.,TRBJ2-5,TRBV29-1,TRBD1
CATSRDIRTDTQYF,TGTGCCACCAGCAGAGATATCCGTACAGATACGCAGTATTTT,few,TRBJ2-3,TRBV15,.
CASSRTSGNGEQFF,TGTGCCAGCTCTCGGACTAGCGGGAATGGGGAGCAGTTCTTC,many,TRBJ2-1,TRBV18,TRBD2
CSSKGGSGSVDTQYF,TGCAGCTCGAAGGGGGGTAGCGGGAGCGTAGATACGCAGTATTTT,.,TRBJ2-3,TRBV29-1,TRBD2
CSARDLETSGNEQFF,TGCAGTGCTAGAGATTTGGAGACGTCGGGCAATGAGCAGTTCTTC,few,TRBJ2-1,TRBV20-1,.
CASSQERNRGLSTDTQYF,TGTGCCAGCAGCCAAGAACGTAACAGGGGCCTAAGCACAGATACGCAGTATTTT,many,TRBJ2-3,TRBV4-2,TRBD1
CSVEDPGSYEQYF,TGCAGCGTTGAAGACCCGGGGTCCTACGAGCAGTACTTC,.,TRBJ2-7,TRBV29-1,.
CSAPRTSGSYEQYF,TGCAGTGCTCCAAGGACTAGCGGTTCCTACGAGCAGTACTTC,many,TRBJ2-7,TRBV20-1,TRBD2
CASSFQSQETQYF,TGCGCCAGCAGCTTTCAGTCCCAAGAGACCCAGTACTTC,many,TRBJ2-5,TRBV5-1,.
CASRSSGNTIYF,TGCGCCAGCAGGAGCTCTGGAAACACCATATATTTT,many,TRBJ1-3,TRBV5-1,.
CASSQDLSPGNTGELFF,TGCGCCAGCAGCCAAGATTTATCGCCAGGGAACACCGGGGAGCTGTTTTTT,many,TRBJ2-2,TRBV4-3,.
CASSSALLNYEQYF,TGTGCCAGCAGCTCAGCCCTGTTAAATTACGAGCAGTACTTC,many,TRBJ2-7,TRBV7-9,.
CASSFRDRGLETQYF,TGTGCCAGCAGCTTCAGGGACAGGGGGCTAGAGACCCAGTACTTC,.,TRBJ2-5,TRBV7-2,TRBD1
CASSYTGGSDTQYF,TGTGCCAGCAGTTATACGGGAGGGTCAGATACGCAGTATTTT,few,TRBJ2-3,TRBV6-5,TRBD2
CASSSRGAPYEQYF,TGTGCCAGCAGTTCGCGGGGGGCCCCCTACGAGCAGTACTTC,few,TRBJ2-7,TRBV12-3/TRBV12-4,TRBD2
CASSLEPGYNEQFF,TGTGCCAGCAGCTTAGAACCCGGGTACAATGAGCAGTTCTTC,.,TRBJ2-1,TRBV7-3,.
CASSTMTSSDTQYF,TGTGCCAGCAGCACGATGACTAGCTCCGATACGCAGTATTTT,many,TRBJ2-3,TRBV5-8,TRBD2
CASSSQTLSTDTQYF,TGCGCCAGCAGCTCCCAGACACTGAGCACAGATACGCAGTATTTT,few,TRBJ2-3,TRBV5-1,.
CSVGGSVGEQFF,TGCAGCGTGGGCGGAAGCGTAGGTGAGCAGTTCTTC,few,TRBJ2-1,TRBV29-1,.
CASSFGLVLPYNEQFF,TGTGCCAGCAGTTTCGGCCTAGTTCTTCCCTACAATGAGCAGTTCTTC,many,TRBJ2-1,TRBV12-3/TRBV12-4,.
CASSLGLDLEQYF,TGTGCCAGCAGTTTGGGACTAGATCTCGAGCAGTACTTC,many,TRBJ2-7,TRBV12-3/TRBV12-4,TRBD2
CASSLLAGVSDTQYF,TGCGCCAGCAGCTTGCTAGCGGGAGTATCAGATACGCAGTATTTT,many,TRBJ2-3,TRBV5-1,TRBD2
CASSFRDRGSETQYF,TGTGCCAGCAGCTTCCGGGACAGGGGATCGGAGACCCAGTACTTC,many,TRBJ2-5,TRBV11-2,TRBD1
CASSFNRGPSSYNEQFF,TGTGCCAGCAGTTTTAATCGGGGACCGAGCTCCTACAATGAGCAGTTCTTC,many,TRBJ2-1,TRBV28,.
CASSSGSRTSTDTQYF,TGCGCCAGCAGCTCGGGAAGCAGGACTAGCACAGATACGCAGTATTTT,many,TRBJ2-3,TRBV5-1,.
CASSERGHEQFF,TGTGCCAGCAGTGAAAGGGGCCATGAGCAGTTCTTC,many,TRBJ2-1,TRBV6-1,.
CASSLGQQETQYF,TGTGCCAGCAGCTTAGGACAGCAAGAGACCCAGTACTTC,medium-sized,TRBJ2-5,TRBV7-8,.
CSARKGTPNTYEQYF,TGCAGTGCTAGGAAAGGGACTCCTAATACCTACGAGCAGTACTTC,many,TRBJ2-7,TRBV20-1,.
CSASSAYEQYF,TGCAGTGCCTCCTCAGCATACGAGCAGTACTTC,.,TRBJ2-7,TRBV20-1,.
CASSQYTGIRGNEQFF,TGTGCCAGCAGCCAATATACAGGGATTCGGGGCAATGAGCAGTTCTTC,many,TRBJ2-1,TRBV5-5,.
CASSLAGAGRPNEKLFF,TGCGCCAGCAGCTTGGCAGGGGCAGGCCGTCCTAATGAAAAACTGTTTTTT,.,TRBJ1-4,TRBV5-1,.
CASSYGTGAVEGYTF,TGTGCCAGCAGTTACGGGACAGGGGCAGTTGAAGGCTACACCTTC,.,TRBJ1-2,TRBV6-5,TRBD1
CSAGGLAEQETQYF,TGCAGTGCTGGGGGACTAGCGGAGCAAGAGACCCAGTACTTC,many,TRBJ2-5,TRBV20-1,TRBD2
CASRSTSGTSTDTQYF,TGCGCCAGCAGATCGACTAGCGGAACTAGCACAGATACGCAGTATTTT,many,TRBJ2-3,TRBV5-1,TRBD2
CASSPRQGAHEQYF,TGCGCCAGCAGCCCCCGACAGGGGGCTCACGAGCAGTACTTC,.,TRBJ2-7,TRBV5-1,TRBD1
CASRLAGGGTQETQYF,TGTGCCAGCAGGTTAGCGGGAGGAGGAACCCAAGAGACCCAGTACTTC,many,TRBJ2-5,TRBV12-3/TRBV12-4,TRBD2
CASSLGSTQPQHF,TGTGCCAGCAGTCTAGGGTCCACTCAGCCCCAGCATTTT,many,TRBJ1-5,TRBV3-1,.
CASSLGGLAGDYEQYF,TGCGCCAGCAGCCTTGGAGGACTAGCGGGAGACTACGAGCAGTACTTC,many,TRBJ2-7,TRBV5-1,TRBD2
CASRSRWIAEETQYF,TGTGCCAGCAGATCAAGGTGGATAGCGGAAGAGACCCAGTACTTC,many,TRBJ2-5,TRBV27,.
CASSGLDTQYF,TGTGCCAGCAGCGGTCTCGATACGCAGTATTTT,many,TRBJ2-3,TRBV6-6,.
CASSTGLAVNEQYF,TGTGCCAGCAGCACGGGACTAGCAGTCAACGAGCAGTACTTC,many,TRBJ2-7,TRBV7-9,TRBD2
CASSLMTLADYTF,TGTGCCAGCAGCCTAATGACCCTGGCCGATTACACCTTC,many,TRBJ1-2,TRBV28,.
CASSQVFGTGAFF,TGCGCCAGCAGCCAAGTGTTTGGGACAGGGGCTTTCTTT,few,TRBJ1-1,TRBV4-3,TRBD1
CASRKNSNQPQHF,TGTGCCAGCAGAAAAAATAGCAATCAGCCCCAGCATTTT,.,TRBJ1-5,TRBV12-3/TRBV12-4,.
CASSLAGHPTDTQYF,TGTGCCAGCAGCTTAGCGGGACACCCCACAGATACGCAGTATTTT,many,TRBJ2-3,TRBV7-2,.
CASSLVPVGELFF,TGTGCCAGCAGCTTAGTTCCGGTCGGGGAGCTGTTTTTT,many,TRBJ2-2,TRBV7-2,.